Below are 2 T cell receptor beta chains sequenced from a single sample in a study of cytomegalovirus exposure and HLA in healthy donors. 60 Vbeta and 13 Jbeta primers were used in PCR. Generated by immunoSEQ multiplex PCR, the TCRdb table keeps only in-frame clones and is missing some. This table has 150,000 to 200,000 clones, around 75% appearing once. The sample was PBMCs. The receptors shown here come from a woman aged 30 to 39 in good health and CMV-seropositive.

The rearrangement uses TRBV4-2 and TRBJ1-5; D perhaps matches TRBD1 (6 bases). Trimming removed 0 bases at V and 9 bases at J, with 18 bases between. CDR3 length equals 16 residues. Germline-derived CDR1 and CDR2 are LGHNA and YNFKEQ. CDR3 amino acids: CASSQDITGKFSPQHF. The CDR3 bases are TGTGCCAGCAGCCAAGATATAACAGGGAAGTTTTCGCCCCAGCATTTT.

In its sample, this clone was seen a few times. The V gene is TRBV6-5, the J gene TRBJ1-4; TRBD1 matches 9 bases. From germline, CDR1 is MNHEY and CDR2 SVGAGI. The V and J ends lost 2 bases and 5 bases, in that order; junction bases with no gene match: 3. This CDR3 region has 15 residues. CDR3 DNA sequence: TGTGCCAGCAGTTACCGCGGGACAGGGAATGAAAAACTGTTTTTT. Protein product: CASSYRGTGNEKLFF.